These 7 T cell receptor beta chains were sequenced from one sample in a study of T-cell reconstitution after alpha-beta-depleted transplantation in children. Unique molecular identifiers were used to barcode this TCRbeta library. TCRdb fed the PCR reads into MiXCR, producing one record per CDR3 protein. This sample has about 580,000 distinct CDR3 sequences, with 23% found just once. The input for sequencing was PBMCs, mostly from graft donor cells, taken 360 days after TCRalphabeta/CD19-depleted stem cell transplant. These receptors came from a boy under two years old who had a stem cell transplant for acute myeloid leukemia, so the T cells may come from the graft donor.

This sequence joins TRBV4-1 and TRBJ2-3; 7 bases align to TRBD2. V lost 7 bases and J lost 3; bases outside the gene matches: 10. The CDR3 has 15 residues. Germline lookup yields CDR1 MGHRA and CDR2 YSYEKL. The CDR3 region is CASTPERGLTDTQYF. The CDR3 DNA follows: TGCGCCAGCACCCCGGAAAGGGGACTAACAGATACGCAGTATTTT.

CDR3 protein: CAISEREINEQFF. In DNA form, the CDR3 reads TGTGCCATCAGTGAGCGCGAAATCAATGAGCAGTTCTTC. The chain has TRBV10-3 and TRBJ2-1; D is uncertain. The CDR3 contains 13 residues. Germline loops: CDR1 ENHRY, CDR2 SYGVKD. Deletions cut 2 bases from V and 6 bases from J, with 8 bases between.

The chain carries TRBV20-1 and TRBJ2-3; D is perhaps TRBD1 (6 bases). This CDR3 is 15 amino acids long. The germline CDR1 and CDR2 sequences are DFQATT and SNEGSKA (reference sequence). V lost 0 bases and J lost 1, with 11 bases in between. CDR3 protein: CSARDQGPGTDTQYF. DNA of the CDR3: TGCAGTGCTAGAGACCAGGGGCCCGGCACAGATACGCAGTATTTT.

The chain carries TRBV28 and TRBJ2-3; 7 positions agree with TRBD2. This CDR3 contains 13 residues. V lost 8 bases and J lost 8; bases outside the gene matches: 10. The V gene's germline CDR1 is MDHEN and CDR2 SYDVKM. The CDR3 region has the DNA TGTGCCAGCGGGGGGGATGTCGTAGGTACGCAGTATTTT. Residues: CASGGDVVGTQYF. Together with reference TRBV28 and TRBJ2-3, the CDR3 gives the full variable domain: DVKVTQSSRYLVKRTGEKVFLECVQDMDHENMFWYRQDPGLGLRLIYFSYDVKMKEKGDIPEGYSVSREKKERFSLILESASTNQTSMYLCASGGDVVGTQYFGPGTRLTVL.

A remark on this clonotype: A read error is possible here, since a much larger clone lies one base away. The conserved phenylalanine or tryptophan is not found at the CDR3 terminus, so this likely reflects a read error. The V gene is TRBV20-1, the J gene TRBJ2-7, with 7 bases aligning to TRBD1. This CDR3 is 11 amino acids long. The V and J ends lost 5 bases and 5 bases, in that order; junction bases with no gene match: 3. CDR1 is DFQATT, CDR2 SNEGSKA, per germline (reference sequence). The CDR3 spells CSADRVDEQYG. The CDR3 region has the DNA TGCAGTGCTGACAGGGTGGACGAGCAGTACGGC.

This clonotype was seen just once. V and J are TRBV12-3 or TRBV12-4 and TRBJ2-2; 11 bases agree with TRBD2. The V segment lost 6 bases and the J segment 7 bases; nucleotides outside the gene matches: 16. The CDR3 has 18 residues. CDR3 nucleotide sequence: TGTGCCAGCAGGCCCATCCTTCTAGCGGGGGGTCCGAGCGGGGAGCTGTTTTTT. It specifies CASRPILLAGGPSGELFF.

The table lists this clonotype with many counts. The DNA for the CDR3 is TGTGCCACCAGCAGTGGGCGGGGGGTCAGACGGCGGGGGGCCGGCACAGATACGCAGTATTTT. Its translation: CATSSGRGVRRRGAGTDTQYF. The chain is built from TRBV15 and TRBJ2-3, with 8 bases fitting TRBD2. The CDR3 is made up of 21 amino acids. V lost 3 bases and J lost 1; bases outside the gene matches: 21. CDR1 and CDR2 (germline): LNHNV, YYDKDF (reference sequence).